The source of this TCR beta chain is a study of PD-L1 blockade in urothelial cancer. Study-wide background: Bladder-origin urothelial cancer in males described about 85% of the roughly 29 patients.

Germline-derived CDR1 and CDR2 are SGHRS and YFSETQ. V lost 2 bases, J lost 6 bases, and 8 bases stayed unmatched. The CDR3 contains 15 residues. The data were produced by immunoSEQ multiplex PCR, yet TCRdb's version contains in-frame clones alone and is incomplete. The data hold 70,000 to 75,000 clones, with 84% observed a single time. The sample's time point: pretreatment peripheral blood. V and J are TRBV5-1 and TRBJ1-1, with TRBD1 matching over 9 bases. This specimen consisted of PBMCs, obtained around atezolizumab (anti-PD-L1) treatment. The TCR sequence derives from an older woman with urothelial cancer. The CDR3 nucleotides read TGCGCCAGCAGCTTACTCGACAGGGGGGGCCCTGAAGCTTTCTTT. This sequence encodes CASSLLDRGGPEAFF.